The present TCR beta chain was sequenced within a study of T cell responses to AZD1222 COVID-19 vaccine. Repertoires were generated with immunoSEQ multiplex PCR, while TCRdb's copy carries only in-frame clones and drops some. The data show roughly 190,000 clones, approximately 91% seen once. The ends were cut back, 5 bases at V and 1 base at J, with 12 bases in the middle. This CDR3 contains 14 residues. The V gene's germline CDR1 is SGHRS and CDR2 YFSETQ. This clone has a handful of counts. The source was peripheral blood, collected on day 0 of AZD1222 vaccination. This clonotype was sampled from an adult in good health. V gene TRBV5-1 combines with J gene TRBJ1-1, with D possibly TRBD1 on 5 matching bases. The CDR3 DNA follows: TGCGCCAGCAGTCTATCAGGGTCGAACACTGAAGCTTTCTTT. It codes for CASSLSGSNTEAFF.